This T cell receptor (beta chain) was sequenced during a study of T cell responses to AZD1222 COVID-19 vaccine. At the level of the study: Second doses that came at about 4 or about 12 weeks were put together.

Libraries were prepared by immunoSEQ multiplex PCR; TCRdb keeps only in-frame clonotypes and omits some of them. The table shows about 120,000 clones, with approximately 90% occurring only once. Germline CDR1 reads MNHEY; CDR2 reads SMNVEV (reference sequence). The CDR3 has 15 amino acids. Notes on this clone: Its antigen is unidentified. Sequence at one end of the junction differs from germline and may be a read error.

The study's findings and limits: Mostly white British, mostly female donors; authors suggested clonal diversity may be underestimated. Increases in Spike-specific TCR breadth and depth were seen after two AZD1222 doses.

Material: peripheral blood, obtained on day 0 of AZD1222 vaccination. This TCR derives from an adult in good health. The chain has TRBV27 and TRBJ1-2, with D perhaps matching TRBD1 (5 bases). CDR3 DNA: TGTGCCAGCAGGTTATTGGGGGACGCTAACTATGGCTACACCTTC. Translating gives CASRLLGDANYGYTF.